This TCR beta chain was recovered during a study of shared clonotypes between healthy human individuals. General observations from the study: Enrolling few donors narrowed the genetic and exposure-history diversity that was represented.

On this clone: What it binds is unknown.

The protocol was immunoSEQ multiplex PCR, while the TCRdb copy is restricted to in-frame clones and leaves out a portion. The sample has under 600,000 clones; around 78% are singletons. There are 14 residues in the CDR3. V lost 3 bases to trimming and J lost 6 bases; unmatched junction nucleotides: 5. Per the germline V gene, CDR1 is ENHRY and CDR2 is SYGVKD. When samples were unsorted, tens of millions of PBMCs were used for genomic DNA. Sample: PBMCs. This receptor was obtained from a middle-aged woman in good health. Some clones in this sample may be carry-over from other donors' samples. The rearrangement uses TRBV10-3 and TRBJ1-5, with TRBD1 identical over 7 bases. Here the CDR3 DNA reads TGTGCCATCAGTGAATCAGGGGACAGTCAGCCCCAGCATTTT. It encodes CAISESGDSQPQHF.